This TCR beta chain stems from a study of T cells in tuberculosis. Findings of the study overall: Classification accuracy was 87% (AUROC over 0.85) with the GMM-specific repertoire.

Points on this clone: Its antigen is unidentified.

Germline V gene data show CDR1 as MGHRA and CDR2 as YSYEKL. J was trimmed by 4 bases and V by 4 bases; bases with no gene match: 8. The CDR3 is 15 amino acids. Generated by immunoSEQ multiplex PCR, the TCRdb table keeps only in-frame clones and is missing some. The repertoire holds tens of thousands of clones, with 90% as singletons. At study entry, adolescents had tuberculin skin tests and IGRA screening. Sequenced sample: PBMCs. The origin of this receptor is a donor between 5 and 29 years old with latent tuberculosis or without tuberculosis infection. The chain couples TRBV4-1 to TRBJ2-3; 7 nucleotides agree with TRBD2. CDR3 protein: CASSLQRGQSDTQYF. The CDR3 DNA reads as TGCGCCAGCAGCCTCCAGCGGGGTCAGTCAGATACGCAGTATTTT.